Below are 27 T cell receptor beta chains sequenced from a single sample in a study of circulating and synovial CD4+ cells in juvenile arthritis. Measured with immunoSEQ multiplex PCR; TCRdb has only the in-frame clones, and not every one. The data hold over 13,000 clones, with 80% to 85% observed a single time. Input material: CD4+ T cells from synovial fluid. Receptors were obtained from a human patient with juvenile idiopathic arthritis. Some clones in this sample may be carry-over from other donors' samples.

V and J are TRBV29-1 and TRBJ1-1; D is unclear. The CDR3 sequence is 14 residues long. With 4 bases removed from V and 4 bases from J, the gap between germline ends came to 16 bases. Germline V lookup: CDR1 SQVTM, CDR2 ANQGSEA. This CDR3 is CSVGKAVVGTEAFF. CDR3 nucleotide sequence: TGCAGCGTTGGAAAGGCGGTCGTCGGCACTGAAGCTTTCTTT.

The chain combines TRBV29-1 with TRBJ1-1, with 8 bases aligning to TRBD1. V shed 2 bases, J shed 13 bases, and the junction held 9 bases outside the gene matches. CDR1 and CDR2 (germline): SQVTM, ANQGSEA. The CDR3 runs 12 residues. The CDR3 is CSVESGQGRDFF. The CDR3, as DNA: TGCAGCGTTGAAAGTGGACAGGGTAGGGATTTCTTT.

The V and J genes are TRBV10-3 and TRBJ1-3; D might be TRBD1 (5 bases). The CDR3 length is 17 residues. CDR1 and CDR2 from the germline V gene are ENHRY and SYGVKD. V gave up 2 bases and J gave up 4 bases, with 18 bases separating them. The CDR3 sequence: CAISEDRGGMRGNTIYF. DNA of the CDR3: TGTGCCATCAGTGAGGATAGGGGCGGCATGAGGGGAAACACCATATATTTT.

The chain recombines TRBV6-1 with TRBJ1-4; D may be TRBD1 (5 bases). From germline, CDR1 is MNHNS and CDR2 SASEGT. V gave up 0 bases and J gave up 8 bases, with 13 bases separating them. The CDR3 contains 15 residues. The CDR3 DNA is TGTGCCAGCAGTGAAGCTTGGGGGGTTGGGGAAAAACTGTTTTTT. It translates to CASSEAWGVGEKLFF.

This clone has only one observation. The chain has TRBV7-3 and TRBJ2-3, with D possibly matching TRBD2 (6 bases). This CDR3 has 14 residues. Germline assignment: CDR1 SGHTA and CDR2 FQGTGA. Between the trimmed V and J ends, which lost 4 bases and 7 bases, there was a span of 15 bases. The CDR3 bases are TGTGCCAGCAGCTACGGTGGGGGGATTAATACGCAGTATTTT. Encoded protein: CASSYGGGINTQYF.

The chain couples TRBV6-5 to TRBJ2-7; D is undetermined. Trimming stripped 3 bases from V and 4 bases from J, with 16 bases between. This CDR3 has 15 amino acids. Per the germline V gene, CDR1 is MNHEY and CDR2 is SVGAGI. CDR3 DNA: TGTGCCAGCAGTTATTCTTGGCGGAGTGGGTACGAGCAGTACTTC. Amino acid sequence: CASSYSWRSGYEQYF.

The chain carries TRBV10-3 and TRBJ1-6, with D perhaps TRBD1 (6 bases). Germline lookup yields CDR1 ENHRY and CDR2 SYGVKD. The CDR3 totals 14 residues. The V end was cut by 5 bases, the J end by 8 bases, with 13 bases between. The CDR3, as DNA: TGTGCCATCAGTCCCCGACAGGAACATTCACCCCTCCACTTT. Amino acids: CAISPRQEHSPLHF.

The rearrangement uses TRBV6-6 and TRBJ1-4, with TRBD1 matching 10 bases. The junction had 4 bases not matched to a gene; V was cut back by 7 bases and J by 2 bases. The germline gives CDR1 MNHNY, CDR2 SVGAGI (reference sequence). This CDR3 spans 15 amino acids. DNA of the CDR3: TGTGCCAGCACGACAGGGGGCGCGACTAATGAAAAACTGTTTTTT. Its translation: CASTTGGATNEKLFF.

This clone was seen a handful of times. The junction and the germline gene differ at one end; a read error may be behind it. Distinct nucleotide sequences in the sample also encode this CDR3. The V gene is TRBV29-1, the J gene TRBJ1-1; unclear D gene. The CDR3 is 14 amino acids. In germline, CDR1 is SQVTM, CDR2 ANQGSEA. CDR3 in amino acids: CSVIRGGVNPEAFF. As DNA, the CDR3 is TGCAGCGTAATCCGTGGCGGGGTGAACCCTGAAGCTTTCTTT. Full variable domain (rest looked up from reference TRBV29-1 and TRBJ1-1): SAVISQKPSRDICQRGTSLTIQCQVDSQVTMMFWYRQQPGQSLTLIATANQGSEATYESGFVIDKFPISRPNLTFSTLTVSNMSPEDSSIYLCSVIRGGVNPEAFFGQGTRLTVV.

The chain uses TRBV4-2 and TRBJ1-3; 9 nucleotides line up with TRBD1. CDR1 is LGHNA, CDR2 YNFKEQ, per germline. The V gene end was trimmed by 4 bases and the J gene end by 4 bases; junction bases not matched to a gene: 14. The length of the CDR3 is 18 residues. Here the CDR3 reads CASSPRPGTGLGGNTIYF. The CDR3 DNA follows: TGTGCCAGCAGCCCCCGTCCCGGGACAGGGCTCGGGGGAAACACCATATATTTT.

This chain links TRBV6-5 with TRBJ2-7; 8 bases fit TRBD2. This CDR3 has 12 residues. Trimming cost V 5 bases and J 6 bases; bases outside gene matches: 3. Per germline, CDR1 MNHEY and CDR2 SVGAGI. The CDR3 DNA reads as TGTGCCAGCAGTAGACGGGAGGGCGAGCAGTACTTC. The encoded protein is CASSRREGEQYF.

The chain is built from TRBV7-2 and TRBJ1-1; 10 bases agree with TRBD1. V lost 4 bases to trimming and J lost 5 bases; unmatched junction nucleotides: 4. Germline V gene sequence: CDR1 SGHTA, CDR2 FQGNSA. The CDR3 runs 14 residues. CDR3 protein: CASSSPGQGTEAFF. In DNA form, the CDR3 reads TGTGCCAGCAGCTCACCGGGACAGGGGACTGAAGCTTTCTTT. Filled out from reference TRBV7-2 and TRBJ1-1, the complete variable domain reads GAGVSQSPSNKVTEKGKDVELRCDPISGHTALYWYRQSLGQGLEFLIYFQGNSAPDKSGLPSDRFSAERTGGSVSTLTIQRTQQEDSAVYLCASSSPGQGTEAFFGQGTRLTVV.

The rearrangement uses TRBV29-1 and TRBJ1-1; D remains unclear. This CDR3 region has 11 residues. Germline V gene data show CDR1 as SQVTM and CDR2 as ANQGSEA. Trimming shortened V by 4 bases and J by 4 bases, and 7 bases separated the two germline ends. CDR3 residues: CSVGGLTEAFF. CDR3 nucleotide sequence: TGCAGCGTTGGAGGGCTCACTGAAGCTTTCTTT. Full variable domain (missing parts from reference TRBV29-1 and TRBJ1-1): SAVISQKPSRDICQRGTSLTIQCQVDSQVTMMFWYRQQPGQSLTLIATANQGSEATYESGFVIDKFPISRPNLTFSTLTVSNMSPEDSSIYLCSVGGLTEAFFGQGTRLTVV.

As DNA, the CDR3 is TGTGCCAGCAGCTCTTGGACTAGTAATTACGAGCAGTACTTC. This sequence encodes CASSSWTSNYEQYF. This chain connects TRBV7-2 to TRBJ2-7; TRBD2 matches 7 bases. The CDR3 covers 14 residues. V lost 4 bases, J lost 4 bases, and 7 bases stayed unmatched. The germline CDR1 and CDR2 sequences are SGHTA and FQGNSA.

V usage is TRBV25-1 and J usage is TRBJ1-4; D might be TRBD1 (6 bases). The CDR3 totals 13 residues. The V gene's germline CDR1 is MGHDK and CDR2 SYGVNS. Trimming took 8 bases from V and 4 from J, leaving 11 bases between them. The CDR3 protein is CASGDRLNEKLFF. CDR3 nucleotide sequence: TGTGCCAGCGGAGACAGGCTTAATGAAAAACTGTTTTTT. The whole variable domain, remainder taken from reference TRBV25-1 and TRBJ1-4, is EADIYQTPRYLVIGTGKKITLECSQTMGHDKMYWYQQDPGMELHLIHYSYGVNSTEKGDLSSESTVSRIRTEHFPLTLESARPSHTSQYLCASGDRLNEKLFFGSGTQLSVL.

The rearrangement links TRBV4-3 to TRBJ2-5; the D gene is possibly TRBD1 (6 bases). The DNA end favors TRBJ2-7, so the J call may be wrong. This CDR3 has 15 residues. The germline V gene has CDR1 LGHNA and CDR2 YSLEER. CDR3 coding DNA: TGCGCCAGCAGCCAAAGACAGGCTATCTCCTACGAGCAGTACTTC. It translates to CASSQRQAISYEQYF.

The chain joins TRBV6-4 to TRBJ2-2, with D perhaps TRBD2 (5 bases). CDR3 length: 13 amino acids. Germline V gene lookup returns CDR1 MRHNA and CDR2 SNTAGT. Trimming removed 2 bases from V and 6 bases from J, with 7 bases in between. CDR3 DNA: TGTGCCAGCAGTGACGTGGGAGCCGGGGAGCTGTTTTTT. It codes for CASSDVGAGELFF.

CDR3 loop: CASSLGFSTSGGPLGEQYF. The CDR3 coding sequence is TGTGCCAGCAGCTTAGGGTTTTCGACTAGCGGGGGGCCCCTGGGCGAGCAGTACTTC. The V gene is TRBV7-8, the J gene TRBJ2-7; TRBD2 matches at 13 bases. Trimming cost V 1 base and J 6 bases; bases outside gene matches: 15. The CDR3 has 19 amino acids. CDR1 is SGHVS and CDR2 is FQNEAQ in the germline V gene.

In its sample, this clone was seen once. This chain connects TRBV30 to TRBJ2-6, with D hard to call. CDR1 GTSNPN and CDR2 SVGIG come from the germline V gene (reference sequence). V lost 5 bases to trimming and J lost 0 bases, with 2 bases between them. This CDR3 comprises 12 residues. CDR3 sequence reads: CAWLSGANVLTF. CDR3 bases: TGTGCCTGGCTCTCTGGGGCCAACGTCCTGACTTTC.

The chain joins TRBV2 to TRBJ2-3; unclear D gene. The germline V and J ends were trimmed by 4 bases and 3 bases, with 5 bases remaining between them. The CDR3 length is 12 residues. Germline CDR1 reads SNHLY; CDR2 reads FYNNEI. The CDR3 DNA sequence: TGTGCCAGCAGTGTATTGACAGATACGCAGTATTTT. Amino acid sequence: CASSVLTDTQYF.

The V call is TRBV29-1, the J call TRBJ2-2, with 13 nucleotides matching TRBD2. The CDR3 totals 13 residues. Germline CDR1 and CDR2: SQVTM and ANQGSEA. With 5 bases clipped from V and 8 bases from J, the junction kept 2 bases outside the gene matches. CDR3 DNA sequence: TGCAGCGTTCGGACTAGCGGGGGAGGGGAGCTGTTTTTT. Translating gives CSVRTSGGGELFF.

The chain links TRBV30 to TRBJ2-5, with 8 bases identical to TRBD2. The V and J ends lost 2 bases and 4 bases, in that order; junction bases with no gene match: 6. Germline V gene lookup returns CDR1 GTSNPN and CDR2 SVGIG (reference sequence). This CDR3 region has 14 residues. Here the CDR3 DNA reads TGTGCCTGGAGTTTTAGCGGGGCTGTAGAGACCCAGTACTTC. Protein: CAWSFSGAVETQYF.

This rearrangement joins TRBV10-2 to TRBJ2-1; D not resolved. The germline V and J ends were trimmed by 7 bases and 8 bases, with 15 bases remaining between them. The germline V gene encodes CDR1 WSHSY and CDR2 SAAADI. This CDR3 has 13 residues. CDR3 coding DNA: TGCGCCAGCAAACGAGGTGTAGTCGATGAGCAGTTCTTC. Its translation is CASKRGVVDEQFF.

V and J are TRBV5-1 and TRBJ2-7, with D possibly being TRBD1 (6 bases). Germline assignment: CDR1 SGHRS and CDR2 YFSETQ. The CDR3 spans 13 residues. Trimming took 7 bases from V and 6 from J, leaving 17 bases between them. CDR3 loop: CASHSEAGVEQYF. CDR3 nucleotides: TGCGCCAGCCACTCTGAGGCAGGGGTCGAGCAGTACTTC.

This clone was counted once. The chain carries TRBV6-5 and TRBJ2-2, with D possibly TRBD1 on 5 matching bases. The CDR3 is made up of 13 amino acids. The V gene's germline CDR1 is MNHEY and CDR2 SVGAGI. Trimming stripped 10 bases from V and 3 bases from J, with 12 bases between. The CDR3 DNA is TGTGCCACCCAGACAGATTACACCGGGGAGCTGTTTTTT. As protein: CATQTDYTGELFF.

The V call is TRBV6-5, the J call TRBJ2-1; no reliable D call. Germline V CDR1 and CDR2: MNHEY, SVGAGI. CDR3 length equals 13 residues. With 5 bases removed from V and 4 bases from J, the gap between germline ends came to 9 bases. The chain's CDR3 is CASSTTPYNEQFF. DNA for the CDR3: TGTGCCAGCAGTACTACACCGTACAATGAGCAGTTCTTC.

The J gene is TRBJ2-7, the V gene TRBV7-9, with 12 bases identical to TRBD2. V shed 6 bases and J 3 bases; nucleotides not matched to a gene: 3. Germline assignment: CDR1 SEHNR and CDR2 FQNEAQ (reference sequence). This CDR3 has 14 amino acids. The chain's CDR3 is CASSGLAGFYEQYF. CDR3 nucleotides: TGTGCCAGCAGTGGACTAGCGGGATTCTACGAGCAGTACTTC.